The 23 T cell receptor beta chains below all came from one sample that was sequenced in a study of blood T cell repertoires in COVID-19. The data were produced by immunoSEQ multiplex PCR, yet TCRdb's version contains in-frame clones alone and is incomplete. The data show about 52,000 clones, over 85% seen once. The material sequenced was peripheral blood. These receptors originate from a man of 80 years or more with active or convalescent COVID-19.

The chain combines TRBV19 with TRBJ2-2; the D gene is possibly TRBD1 (5 bases). The germline V and J ends were trimmed by 3 bases and 0 bases, with 8 bases remaining between them. CDR1 LNHDA and CDR2 SQIVND come from the germline V gene (reference sequence). The CDR3 loop spans 15 amino acids. The CDR3 nucleotides read TGTGCCAGTAGTATGGGCAGGGCGAACACCGGGGAGCTGTTTTTT. Its translation: CASSMGRANTGELFF.

V and J are TRBV14 and TRBJ1-2; 9 bases fit TRBD1. The CDR3 sequence is 14 residues long. Germline loops: CDR1 SGHDN, CDR2 FVKESK. The V and J ends lost 4 bases and 8 bases, in that order; junction bases with no gene match: 8. CDR3 DNA: TGTGCCAGCAGCCCTACAGGGGGCGCCAGGGGCTACACCTTC. It yields the protein CASSPTGGARGYTF.

The gene calls are TRBV28 and TRBJ1-2; no definite D call. This CDR3 has 12 amino acids. Germline lookup yields CDR1 MDHEN and CDR2 SYDVKM. V gave up 5 bases and J gave up 6 bases, with 10 bases separating them. CDR3 sequence reads: CASSPYPDGYTF. CDR3 nucleotide sequence: TGTGCCAGCAGTCCCTACCCCGATGGCTACACCTTC.

V is TRBV9 and J is TRBJ2-7; 7 positions agree with TRBD2. The CDR3 covers 15 residues. With 3 bases clipped from V and 0 bases from J, the junction kept 6 bases outside the gene matches. Germline V lookup: CDR1 SGDLS, CDR2 YYNGEE. The DNA of the CDR3 is TGTGCCAGCAGCGAAGGGCTAGCGGACTCCTACGAGCAGTACTTC. Translation: CASSEGLADSYEQYF.

J is TRBJ1-5 and V is TRBV5-8; a weak D match, TRBD1 (5 bases). The germline V gene encodes CDR1 SGHTS and CDR2 YDEGEE. The CDR3 sequence is 16 residues long. V gave up 0 bases and J gave up 6 bases, with 16 bases separating them. The chain's CDR3 is CASSLELGPESQPQHF. For the CDR3, the DNA is TGTGCCAGCAGCTTGGAGTTGGGGCCAGAAAGTCAGCCCCAGCATTTT.

The gene calls are TRBV21-1 and TRBJ1-5; the D segment call TRBD1 is taken from the table without a DNA check. TRBV21-1 is a pseudogene segment. The CDR3 extends over 20 amino acids. The CDR3 here is CASSEIPDRGRFKGNQPQHF. CDR3 coding DNA: TGTGCCAGCAGCGAAATCCCGGACAGGGGGCGTTTTAAGGGCAATCAGCCCCAGCATTTT.

Worth noting for this clone: Other DNA sequences from this sample encode an identical CDR3 as well. This sequence joins TRBV5-1 and TRBJ1-5; maybe TRBD1 (6 bases). Germline V gene sequence: CDR1 SGHRS, CDR2 YFSETQ. There are 14 residues in the CDR3. The V end lost 0 bases, the J end lost 7 bases, and 11 bases lay between the germline ends. The CDR3 DNA reads TGCGCCAGCAGCTTGGGCCAGGGGTCCCAGCCCCAGCATTTT. Its translation: CASSLGQGSQPQHF.

The CDR3 reads CASSRTSGGQGYEQYF. The CDR3 DNA reads as TGTGCCAGCAGCCGAACTTCCGGGGGACAGGGCTACGAGCAGTACTTC. The chain has TRBV3-1 (or the pseudogene TRBV3-2) and TRBJ2-7; 9 nucleotides align to TRBD1. The ends lost 4 bases at V and 3 bases at J; junction bases unmatched: 10. Germline V gives CDR1 LGHDT, CDR2 YNNKEL (reference sequence). The CDR3 is 16 residues long.

The rearrangement joins TRBV5-1 to TRBJ2-7; 10 nucleotides match TRBD1. CDR3 length: 14 amino acids. Losses at the gene ends were 6 bases for V and 3 bases for J; bases not matched to a gene: 6. CDR1 is SGHRS, CDR2 YFSETQ, per germline. CDR3 loop: CASTKTGGNYEQYF. As DNA, the CDR3 is TGCGCCAGCACTAAGACAGGGGGCAACTACGAGCAGTACTTC.

The CDR3 coding sequence is TGTGCCAGCAGCTCCCGGACGGGAGCTGACAATGAGCAGTTCTTC. It encodes CASSSRTGADNEQFF. The chain couples TRBV7-9 to TRBJ2-1; D is possibly TRBD2 (6 bases). This CDR3 is 15 amino acids long. CDR1 and CDR2 from the germline V gene are SEHNR and FQNEAQ (reference sequence). Trimming cost V 4 bases and J 5 bases, with 15 bases left between them.

The gene calls are TRBV3-1 (or the pseudogene TRBV3-2) and TRBJ2-2; weak D call: TRBD2 (5 bases). The ends were cut back, 0 bases at V and 4 bases at J, with 15 bases in the middle. The CDR3 runs 17 residues. Per the germline V gene, CDR1 is LGHDT and CDR2 is YNNKEL (reference sequence). Here the CDR3 DNA reads TGTGCCAGCAGCCAAGAGTGGCGGGCGACGATCACCGGGGAGCTGTTTTTT. This codes for CASSQEWRATITGELFF.

The CDR3: CASNEIAGGVSYNEQFF. The CDR3 DNA reads as TGTGCCAGCAACGAGATAGCGGGGGGGGTCTCCTACAATGAGCAGTTCTTC. The rearrangement joins TRBV19 to TRBJ2-1; 11 nucleotides match TRBD2. CDR1 is LNHDA and CDR2 is SQIVND in the germline V gene (reference sequence). The J segment lost 0 bases and the V segment lost 9 bases, leaving 10 bases of the junction unmatched. The CDR3 spans 17 residues.

The chain has TRBV7-2 and TRBJ2-1; D is perhaps TRBD1 (5 bases). Trimming pared 2 bases from V and 14 bases from J, leaving 16 bases between. The CDR3 loop spans 13 amino acids. Germline CDR1 reads SGHTA; CDR2 reads FQGNSA. The CDR3: CASSLHFGQGEFF. CDR3 coding DNA: TGTGCCAGCAGCTTACATTTTGGGCAGGGTGAGTTCTTC.

V and J are TRBV28 and TRBJ2-5; 10 positions match TRBD2. Per germline, CDR1 MDHEN and CDR2 SYDVKM. This CDR3 is 16 amino acids long. J was trimmed by 5 bases and V by 5 bases; bases with no gene match: 11. The CDR3 DNA reads as TGTGCCAGCAGTGAAAATAGCGGGAGGACGGTCGAGACCCAGTACTTC. Protein: CASSENSGRTVETQYF.

This clone occurred once. The chain links TRBV7-3 to TRBJ2-5, with 10 bases lining up with TRBD1. V lost 5 bases, J lost 3 bases, and 6 bases stayed unmatched. There are 15 residues in the CDR3. Germline V gene lookup returns CDR1 SGHTA and CDR2 FQGTGA. The CDR3 region is CASSAYGTGEETQYF. The CDR3 DNA is TGTGCCAGCAGCGCTTACGGGACAGGGGAAGAGACCCAGTACTTC.

The rearrangement uses TRBV28 and TRBJ2-7; 7 bases map to TRBD1. CDR1 MDHEN and CDR2 SYDVKM come from the germline V gene. CDR3 length: 14 residues. The V segment lost 6 bases and the J segment 2 bases; nucleotides outside the gene matches: 7. The DNA of the CDR3 is TGTGCCAGCAGGATCCGGGACAGCGCCTACGAGCAGTACTTC. This translates into CASRIRDSAYEQYF.

The chain has TRBV5-1 and TRBJ2-1; 9 bases fit TRBD2. V gave up 1 base and J gave up 6 bases; unmatched junction bases: 11. Per the germline V gene, CDR1 is SGHRS and CDR2 is YFSETQ. CDR3 length: 17 residues. DNA of the CDR3: TGCGCCAGCAGCTTGTTTTGGTCGGGACTAGCTGCCAATGAGCAGTTCTTC. This encodes CASSLFWSGLAANEQFF.

The chain uses TRBV5-5 and TRBJ2-4; a possible D gene is TRBD2 (6 bases). The CDR3 spans 16 residues. Per germline, CDR1 SGHKS and CDR2 YYEKEE (reference sequence). Trimming took 4 bases from V and 3 from J, leaving 17 bases between them. CDR3 loop: CASSLIRGGGKNIQYF. In DNA, the CDR3 is TGTGCCAGCAGCCTGATTAGGGGAGGCGGCAAAAACATTCAGTACTTC.

The rearrangement links TRBV10-3 to TRBJ2-7; 10 bases fit TRBD2. CDR1 is ENHRY and CDR2 is SYGVKD in the germline V gene. The CDR3 is 17 amino acids. The J segment lost 3 bases and the V segment lost 3 bases, leaving 11 bases of the junction unmatched. The CDR3 coding sequence is TGTGCCATCAGTGAAGGCCCTAGCGGGGGATCCTACTACGAGCAGTACTTC. It translates to CAISEGPSGGSYYEQYF.

The rearrangement uses TRBV19 and TRBJ2-7; 7 bases are a match to TRBD1. V lost 1 base and J lost 3; bases outside the gene matches: 3. Germline V gives CDR1 LNHDA, CDR2 SQIVND (reference sequence). This CDR3 has 14 amino acids. This CDR3 reads CASSIGRGNYEQYF. CDR3 sequence (DNA): TGTGCCAGTAGTATAGGCAGGGGGAACTACGAGCAGTACTTC.

This clone was recorded once. The rearrangement joins TRBV10-3 to TRBJ1-5; D unclear. Trimming removed 3 bases from V and 2 bases from J, with 8 bases in between. Germline CDR1 reads ENHRY; CDR2 reads SYGVKD. The length of the CDR3 is 14 residues. The CDR3 nucleotides read TGTGCCATCAGTGATTCTGCGGGCAATCAGCCCCAGCATTTT. Its translation is CAISDSAGNQPQHF.

The chain joins TRBV12-3 or TRBV12-4 to TRBJ2-5, with TRBD1 as a possible D gene (5 bases). The CDR3 has 12 residues. Trimming took 6 bases from V and 5 from J, leaving 10 bases between them. As DNA, the CDR3 is TGTGCCAGCAGCCAACAGGTGGAGACCCAGTACTTC. It yields the protein CASSQQVETQYF.

This clone came up a few times. The rearrangement uses TRBV3-1 (or the pseudogene TRBV3-2) and TRBJ2-2; 8 positions agree with TRBD1. This CDR3 is 14 amino acids long. Germline CDR1 is LGHDT and CDR2 is YNNKEL (reference sequence). V lost 7 bases, J lost 1 base, and 2 bases stayed unmatched. The CDR3 loop reads CASTGGLNTGELFF. For the CDR3, the DNA is TGTGCCAGCACAGGGGGCCTGAACACCGGGGAGCTGTTTTTT.